The rows below give T cell receptor beta chains drawn from one sample of a study of T cells in Graves' hyperthyroidism and ophthalmopathy. TCRdb re-called the multiplex PCR reads through MiXCR, storing one row per CDR3 protein. The sample has 400,000 to 500,000 distinct CDR3 sequences; 14% to 15% are singletons. Sequences were obtained from blood. These receptors all stem from a man aged 18-30 years with Graves' ophthalmopathy. CDR3s include the opening cysteine and the closing phenylalanine or tryptophan. A D gene is named only where the DNA matches it firmly. A row's size may be missing; if present it is once, few, many or a size class.

d_gene,abundance,v_gene,j_gene,CDR3nt,CDR3aa
TRBD2,once,TRBV2,TRBJ2-7,TGTGCCAGCAGGCCGGCTAGCGGGGGGACTTCCTACGAGCAGTACTTC,CASRPASGGTSYEQYF
NA,few,TRBV19,TRBJ2-7,TGTGCCAGTAGTACATCGACAGGAGCCTACGAGCAGTACTTC,CASSTSTGAYEQYF
NA,many,TRBV11-2,TRBJ2-5,TGTGCCAGCAGCTTAGAGGGCATGGGGGGTGAGACCCAGTACTTC,CASSLEGMGGETQYF
TRBD2,few,TRBV6-1,TRBJ2-3,TGTGCCAGCAGTGGACTACGCGGGGGGGAATCAGATACGCAGTATTTT,CASSGLRGGESDTQYF
TRBD1,many,TRBV7-2,TRBJ1-1,TGTGCCAGCAGCTTAGGGGGGCAGGGGGCAGTGGCTTTCTTT,CASSLGGQGAVAFF
NA,many,TRBV6-1,TRBJ1-5,TGTGCCAGCTCGGTCCGGGGCTATGATAGCAATCAGCCCCAGCATTTT,CASSVRGYDSNQPQHF
NA,many,TRBV7-8,TRBJ1-5,TGTGCCAGCAGCTTGAATGGGGGTAGCAATCAGCCCCAGCATTTT,CASSLNGGSNQPQHF
NA,many,TRBV6-1,TRBJ2-5,TGTGCCAGCAGGGTACTTAGCAGGCTAGAGACCCAGTACTTC,CASRVLSRLETQYF
NA,many,TRBV6-6,TRBJ1-4,TGTGCCAGCAGTTACTCGGGGCTGTCTAATGAAAAACTGTTTTTT,CASSYSGLSNEKLFF
NA,many,TRBV18,TRBJ2-5,TGTGCCAGCTCACCACCGGGGGCAATGGAGACCCAGTACTTC,CASSPPGAMETQYF
TRBD2,NA,TRBV11-2,TRBJ2-1,TGTGCCAGCAGCTTCGGACTAGCGGTCTCCTACAATGAGCAGTTCTTC,CASSFGLAVSYNEQFF
TRBD1,many,TRBV11-2,TRBJ1-5,TGTGCCAGCAGCTTAGGGGGGACAGACAATCAGCCCCAGCATTTT,CASSLGGTDNQPQHF
NA,once,TRBV10-3,TRBJ2-1,TGTGCCATCACGGTAGGACTTGAATACAATGAGCAGTTCTTC,CAITVGLEYNEQFF
TRBD2,many,TRBV11-3,TRBJ2-3,TGTGCCAGCAGCCCTACTAGCGGGGGGTTCACAGATACGCAGTATTTT,CASSPTSGGFTDTQYF
NA,many,TRBV2,TRBJ1-1,TGTGCCAGCACCGTCATGGACACTGAAGCTTTCTTT,CASTVMDTEAFF
NA,NA,TRBV6-1,TRBJ2-5,TGTGCCAGCAGTCCCCTATGGGGTTTTGAGACCCAGTACTTC,CASSPLWGFETQYF
NA,many,TRBV7-9,TRBJ1-2,TGTGCCAGCAGCCCTGGAGAGCATAACTATGGCTACACCTTC,CASSPGEHNYGYTF
NA,many,TRBV27,TRBJ1-2,TGTGCCAGCAGTTTAGGACCCATCTATGGCTACACCTTC,CASSLGPIYGYTF
NA,few,TRBV11-2,TRBJ2-7,TGTGCCAGCAGCCTCGACGGGGTTGAGCAGTACTTC,CASSLDGVEQYF
TRBD1,many,TRBV3-1,TRBJ1-2,TGTGCCAGCAGCCAAGTCTTCAGGGACAGCTATGGCTACACCTTC,CASSQVFRDSYGYTF
NA,many,TRBV6-1,TRBJ2-1,TGTGCCAGCAGGGAGGGCTCCTACAATGAGCAGTTCTTC,CASREGSYNEQFF
TRBD2,few,TRBV20-1,TRBJ2-1,TGCAGTGCCCTACTAGCGGGAGGCCCCTATGAGCAGTTCTTC,CSALLAGGPYEQFF
NA,many,TRBV7-9,TRBJ1-4,TGTGCCAGCAGCCCAAGAGGGGCAGATGAAAAACTGTTTTTT,CASSPRGADEKLFF
NA,many,TRBV16,TRBJ1-5,TGTGCCAGCAGCCAGGGGTATAGCAATCAGCCCCAGCATTTT,CASSQGYSNQPQHF
NA,NA,TRBV5-1,TRBJ2-2,TGCGCCAGCAGCTTGCCCGGCACCGGGGAGCTGTTTTTT,CASSLPGTGELFF
NA,NA,TRBV19,TRBJ1-1,TGTGCCAGTCTTATCGGGGCAGGGCTTTTCACTGAAGCTTTCTTT,CASLIGAGLFTEAFF
NA,many,TRBV6-1,TRBJ1-5,TGTGCCAGCAGTGAAGCAGGACAGCCCCAGCATTTT,CASSEAGQPQHF
NA,few,TRBV2,TRBJ2-2,TGTGCCAGCAGGATACTCGGGTACACCGGGGAGCTGTTTTTT,CASRILGYTGELFF
TRBD1,few,TRBV24-1,TRBJ2-2,TGTGCCACCAGTGATTTGCCGGAGACAGGGGACACCGGGGAGCTGTTTTTT,CATSDLPETGDTGELFF